A selection of T cell receptor beta chains follows, all from one sample in a study of cytomegalovirus exposure and HLA in healthy donors. Generated by immunoSEQ multiplex PCR, the TCRdb table keeps only in-frame clones and is missing some. Of 150,000 to 160,000 clones in the sample, roughly 82% were seen once. Specimen: PBMCs. These receptors were taken from a woman aged 45-65 years in good health and CMV-seropositive. Each CDR3 is given with its conserved first and last residue. The D gene is left open where the match is weak.

j_gene	v_gene	d_gene	CDR3aa
TRBJ2-1	TRBV9	.	CASSVSSVPYNEQFF
TRBJ1-1	TRBV11-2	.	CASSPRSTGYAFF
TRBJ1-1	TRBV7-9	.	CASSLAYGGRGAFF
TRBJ1-1	TRBV29-1	.	CSVGLGGATFF
TRBJ1-1	TRBV19	TRBD1	CATRDRGVNTEAFF
TRBJ2-4	TRBV6-8	.	CASSHYPYDIPKNIQYF
TRBJ2-2	TRBV9	.	CASSMLQGGELFF
TRBJ2-1	TRBV5-1	.	CASSLEGAPYNEQFF
TRBJ1-1	TRBV6-5	.	CASSYDGVRAEAFF
TRBJ1-1	TRBV4-2	.	CASSPQGPGTEAFF
TRBJ1-4	TRBV2	TRBD1	CASSRQGTNEKLFF
TRBJ1-2	TRBV6-6	.	CASSYSAREDGYTF
TRBJ1-1	TRBV7-3	.	CASSLTQTTVHF
TRBJ1-3	TRBV6-1	.	CASSEHSRGSGNTIYF
.	TRBV2	.	CASSAGGTYEQYF
TRBJ1-6	TRBV7-6	.	CASSSSGNGEMALHF
TRBJ1-6	TRBV9	TRBD1	CASSVTTGGNSPLHF
TRBJ2-3	TRBV2	TRBD2	CASPETSGGAGTQYF
TRBJ1-1	TRBV5-1	.	CASSLAPLNTEAFF
TRBJ1-1	TRBV10-3	.	CAIATGPNTEAFF
TRBJ1-6	TRBV6-1	.	CASRPQQGGNSPLHF
TRBJ2-1	TRBV11-3	.	CASSLASYNEQFF
TRBJ2-2	TRBV5-5	.	CASSLGDGSYTGELFF
TRBJ1-4	TRBV2	TRBD1	CASSLQGAAEKLFF
TRBJ1-3	TRBV9	.	CASSVATSVSGNTIYF
TRBJ1-6	TRBV10-3	.	CAISESPLGSSYNSPLHF
TRBJ1-2	TRBV6-6	TRBD1	CASSTGQGGQGYTF
TRBJ1-2	TRBV30	TRBD1	CAWTKRLPGQGSGGASYGYTF
TRBJ1-6	TRBV9	TRBD1	CASSQGQGNSPLHF
TRBJ2-5	TRBV7-6	.	CASSLGGRHQETQYF
TRBJ1-2	TRBV29-1	TRBD1	CSVRDRGWHGYTF
TRBJ1-2	TRBV11-2	TRBD1	CASSLGGQGSGYGYTF
TRBJ2-2	TRBV7-2	TRBD2	CASSQPSGGGSGELFF
TRBJ2-3	TRBV6-1	.	CASSDDRVGADTQYF
TRBJ2-7	TRBV5-6	.	CASSLVGRLYEQYF